This TCR beta chain was sequenced in a study of PD-1 blockade in classical Hodgkin lymphoma. Study details: The patients were dosed with nivolumab 3 mg/kg, infused intravenously every 2 weeks. Study-wide points: Diminished baseline TCR diversity has been reported in newly diagnosed patients relative to healthy donors. Researchers reported that CD4+ TCR diversity, though not CD8+, rose significantly by C4D1. Complete responders possessed baseline diversity comparable to newly diagnosed patients.

Concerning this clone itself: The antigen remains undetermined.

Stated time point: cycle 4 day 1 (C4D1), after more than five weeks of nivolumab. Every patient experienced relapse after autologous stem cell transplantation, and brentuximab vedotin exposure varied. PBMCs, once thawed, yielded CD8+ T cells isolated by magnetic negative selection. Data came from immunoSEQ multiplex PCR; TCRdb stores just in-frame clones and leaves some out. The sample consists of about 20,000 clones, 75% to 90% of them appearing once. The CDR3 contains 14 residues. Deletions cut 2 bases from V and 0 bases from J, with 8 bases between. CDR1 is MNHNS, CDR2 SASEGT, per germline. The sample in question was CD8+ T cells from blood, obtained before the fourth cycle of nivolumab. This sequence was found in a human donor with classical Hodgkin lymphoma. V is TRBV6-1 and J is TRBJ2-7; D unresolved. This chain's CDR3 is CASSERPVSYEQYF. The CDR3 nucleotides read TGTGCCAGCAGTGAACGGCCTGTCTCCTACGAGCAGTACTTC.